A single sample gave rise to the 24 T cell receptor beta chains below, sequenced in a study of blood T cell repertoires in COVID-19. Measured with immunoSEQ multiplex PCR; TCRdb has only the in-frame clones, and not every one. Of hundreds of thousands of clones in the sample, approximately 90% are singletons; the top ten hold 3% to 3.5%. Material: peripheral blood. Receptors were obtained from a young man with active or convalescent COVID-19.

This CDR3 is CASSAGTNSYNEQFF. The CDR3 DNA reads as TGTGCCAGCAGCGCCGGGACAAACTCCTACAATGAGCAGTTCTTC. The chain joins TRBV9 to TRBJ2-1, with D tentatively TRBD1 (6 bases). V lost 3 bases and J lost 0, with 10 bases in between. The CDR3 runs 15 residues. Germline CDR1 SGDLS, CDR2 YYNGEE.

The rearrangement uses TRBV27 and TRBJ1-1; D might be TRBD1 (5 bases). Trimming took off 10 bases at V and 4 bases at J, with 13 bases between the two ends. Germline-derived CDR1 and CDR2 are MNHEY and SMNVEV (reference sequence). The CDR3 runs to 12 residues. The CDR3 loop reads CATGRGLTEAFF. The DNA of the CDR3 is TGTGCCACCGGGAGGGGTCTCACTGAAGCTTTCTTT.

The chain employs TRBV20-1 and TRBJ2-7; maybe TRBD2 (5 bases). Looked up from germline, CDR1 is DFQATT and CDR2 is SNEGSKA (reference sequence). The CDR3 spans 11 residues. CDR3 in DNA: TGCAGCCCCAGCGAGGGCTTGGTGCAGTACTTC. Protein sequence: CSPSEGLVQYF.

The chain joins TRBV19 to TRBJ1-3, with D possibly TRBD1 on 5 matching bases. Germline values: CDR1 LNHDA, CDR2 SQIVND (reference sequence). The V and J ends lost 8 bases and 0 bases respectively, with 14 bases between them. The CDR3 loop spans 15 amino acids. The CDR3 spells CASASQGSSGNTIYF. CDR3 sequence (DNA): TGTGCCAGTGCCTCCCAGGGAAGCTCTGGAAACACCATATATTTT.

V and J are TRBV7-8 and TRBJ2-3, with 14 bases that match TRBD2. V lost 4 bases and J lost 1; bases outside the gene matches: 16. The V gene's germline CDR1 is SGHVS and CDR2 FQNEAQ. The length of the CDR3 is 21 residues. CDR3 sequence: CASSSQVSGLAGEEGTDTQYF. In DNA form, the CDR3 reads TGTGCCAGCAGCTCGCAAGTGTCGGGACTAGCGGGAGAGGAAGGCACAGATACGCAGTATTTT.

The chain couples TRBV18 to TRBJ1-1; D may be TRBD1 (5 bases). Germline CDR1 and CDR2: KGHSH and LQKENI. The CDR3 is made up of 17 amino acids. V was clipped by 1 base and J by 4 bases, with 19 bases between them. The CDR3 is CASSPQDLGVSITEAFF. DNA of the CDR3: TGTGCCAGCTCACCACAGGATCTAGGGGTTTCGATCACTGAAGCTTTCTTT. Drawing the rest from reference TRBV18 and TRBJ1-1, the complete variable domain is NAGVMQNPRHLVRRRGQEARLRCSPMKGHSHVYWYRQLPEEGLKFMVYLQKENIIDESGMPKERFSAEFPKEGPSILRIQQVVRGDSAAYFCASSPQDLGVSITEAFFGQGTRLTVV.

The chain couples TRBV6-6 to TRBJ1-1, with TRBD1 matching 7 bases. Per germline, CDR1 MNHNY and CDR2 SVGAGI (reference sequence). The CDR3 consists of 15 residues. V dropped 6 bases and J dropped 6; count of bases not matched to a gene: 13. This chain's CDR3 is CASSYDRADSSEAFF. In DNA form, the CDR3 reads TGTGCCAGCAGCTATGACAGGGCTGATAGCTCTGAAGCTTTCTTT.

The gene calls are TRBV28 and TRBJ2-1, with TRBD1 matching 12 bases. CDR1 and CDR2 (germline): MDHEN, SYDVKM. The ends lost 5 bases at V and 7 bases at J; junction bases unmatched: 9. The CDR3 loop spans 16 amino acids. CDR3 sequence reads: CASSPPGQGAVNEQFF. CDR3 coding DNA: TGTGCCAGCAGTCCACCGGGACAGGGGGCGGTAAATGAGCAGTTCTTC.

This clone occurred once. The genes are TRBV9 and TRBJ1-2; D ambiguous. This CDR3 has 12 residues. Per the germline V gene, CDR1 is SGDLS and CDR2 is YYNGEE. The germline V and J ends were trimmed by 0 bases and 7 bases, with 7 bases remaining between them. The CDR3 is CASSVAGSGYTF. Written as DNA, the CDR3 is TGTGCCAGCAGCGTAGCAGGATCTGGCTACACCTTC.

The chain joins TRBV5-1 to TRBJ2-7, with TRBD2 matching over 7 bases. Germline V gene lookup returns CDR1 SGHRS and CDR2 YFSETQ. The V and J ends lost 3 bases and 8 bases, in that order; junction bases with no gene match: 8. CDR3 length: 13 amino acids. The CDR3 region is CASSSLEGGQQYF. The CDR3 region has the DNA TGCGCCAGCAGCTCCCTAGAGGGAGGGCAGCAGTACTTC.

The chain uses TRBV5-6 and TRBJ1-3; 8 bases agree with TRBD1. Trimming at V came to 4 bases and at J to 4 bases, leaving 13 bases not matched to a gene. Germline assignment: CDR1 SGHDT and CDR2 YYEEEE. The CDR3 consists of 17 residues. The CDR3 sequence: CASSPAGSGQGGNTIYF. CDR3 in DNA: TGTGCCAGCAGCCCGGCCGGGTCAGGACAGGGAGGAAACACCATATATTTT.

In this sample, this clone turned up a few times. The V and J genes are TRBV25-1 and TRBJ2-7, with D possibly matching TRBD1 (5 bases). The ends were cut back, 2 bases at V and 2 bases at J, with 13 bases in the middle. CDR1 is MGHDK, CDR2 SYGVNS, per germline. The CDR3 extends over 15 amino acids. Written as DNA, the CDR3 is TGTGCCAGCAGTGAACCCCGCTGGGGCACCTACGAGCAGTACTTC. Protein sequence: CASSEPRWGTYEQYF.

V is TRBV15 and J is TRBJ1-3; the match to TRBD1 covers 9 bases. The J segment lost 0 bases and the V segment lost 0 bases, leaving 15 bases of the junction unmatched. In germline, CDR1 is LNHNV, CDR2 YYDKDF (reference sequence). The CDR3 has 21 amino acids. DNA of the CDR3: TGTGCCACCAGCAGAGATTATGGGACAGGGACCTTTTCTTCCTCTGGAAACACCATATATTTT. It codes for CATSRDYGTGTFSSSGNTIYF.

V is TRBV10-3 and J is TRBJ1-2, with D perhaps matching TRBD1 (6 bases). The CDR3 consists of 13 residues. Germline assignment: CDR1 ENHRY and CDR2 SYGVKD. The V end was cut by 8 bases, the J end by 5 bases, with 15 bases between. The CDR3 here is CAIGRQEGYGYTF. The CDR3 DNA is TGTGCCATCGGGAGACAGGAAGGGTATGGCTACACCTTC.

The chain is built from TRBV5-6 and TRBJ1-3; D is perhaps TRBD1 (6 bases). The CDR3 spans 13 residues. CDR1 and CDR2 from the germline V gene are SGHDT and YYEEEE. V lost 6 bases and J lost 4, with 11 bases in between. The DNA for the CDR3 is TGTGCCAGCACCCAGGACAGAGGAAACACCATATATTTT. It encodes CASTQDRGNTIYF.

This clone was recorded once. This sequence joins TRBV5-5 and TRBJ1-2, with D possibly matching TRBD1 (5 bases). Trimming shortened V by 0 bases and J by 4 bases, and 19 bases separated the two germline ends. This CDR3 is built from 17 residues. Per the germline V gene, CDR1 is SGHKS and CDR2 is YYEKEE (reference sequence). The CDR3 DNA reads as TGTGCCAGCAGCTTGGAAGGGGCAGGGTCGGTTGGCTATGGCTACACCTTC. It codes for CASSLEGAGSVGYGYTF.

The chain joins TRBV5-1 to TRBJ2-1; 7 positions agree with TRBD2. CDR1 and CDR2 from the germline V gene are SGHRS and YFSETQ. The ends lost 4 bases at V and 10 bases at J; junction bases unmatched: 8. The CDR3 is 13 residues long. CDR3 sequence (DNA): TGCGCCAGCAGCACGGGCGGGAGTGTGGAGCAGTTCTTC. This translates into CASSTGGSVEQFF.

V and J are TRBV11-2 and TRBJ1-3; D is perhaps TRBD1 (5 bases). The CDR3 has 15 amino acids. Trimming took 7 bases from V and 4 from J, leaving 17 bases between them. Per the germline V gene, CDR1 is SGHAT and CDR2 is FQNNGV. CDR3 sequence (DNA): TGTGCCAGCACTCAGGGAAGGGTGTCAGGAAACACCATATATTTT. This translates into CASTQGRVSGNTIYF.

The chain uses TRBV28 and TRBJ1-1; a possible D gene is TRBD1 (5 bases). Trimming took 6 bases from V and 1 from J, leaving 9 bases between them. CDR3 length: 13 amino acids. Germline V gene sequence: CDR1 MDHEN, CDR2 SYDVKM. This CDR3 reads CASRGGGNTEAFF. The CDR3 DNA reads TGTGCCAGCAGGGGCGGGGGGAACACTGAAGCTTTCTTT. Complete variable domain (other parts from reference TRBV28 and TRBJ1-1): DVKVTQSSRYLVKRTGEKVFLECVQDMDHENMFWYRQDPGLGLRLIYFSYDVKMKEKGDIPEGYSVSREKKERFSLILESASTNQTSMYLCASRGGGNTEAFFGQGTRLTVV.

This clone was seen at least ten times. The chain joins TRBV19 to TRBJ1-5; 7 nucleotides align to TRBD1. CDR1 is LNHDA and CDR2 is SQIVND in the germline V gene (reference sequence). The CDR3 is 15 residues long. V shed 3 bases and J 3 bases; nucleotides not matched to a gene: 5. CDR3 nucleotides: TGTGCCAGTAGTATGGGGACAGAAATCAATCAGCCCCAGCATTTT. It yields the protein CASSMGTEINQPQHF.

The J gene is TRBJ1-5, the V gene TRBV6-5, with TRBD1 as a possible D gene (6 bases). In germline, CDR1 is MNHEY, CDR2 SVGAGI. Trimming stripped 6 bases from V and 4 bases from J, with 10 bases between. The CDR3 has 13 residues. CDR3 coding DNA: TGTGCCAGCAGGCCCACAGGGAATCAGCCCCAGCATTTT. Residues: CASRPTGNQPQHF.

The chain joins TRBV7-6 to TRBJ2-2; 13 positions agree with TRBD2. The trim removed 5 bases at V and 4 bases at J, leaving 19 bases unmatched. Germline CDR1 and CDR2: SGHVS and FNYEAQ. The CDR3 length is 21 residues. The CDR3 coding sequence is TGTGCCAGCAGCGGACAAGTGCGGGGGACTAGCGGGATTCGTATCACCGGGGAGCTGTTTTTT. It yields the protein CASSGQVRGTSGIRITGELFF. Full variable domain (rest looked up from reference TRBV7-6 and TRBJ2-2): GAGVSQSPRYKVTKRGQDVALRCDPISGHVSLYWYRQALGQGPEFLTYFNYEAQQDKSGLPNDRFSAERPEGSISTLTIQRTEQRDSAMYRCASSGQVRGTSGIRITGELFFGEGSRLTVL.

The CDR3 reads CASSSPPVETQYF. The CDR3 bases are TGTGCCAGCAGCTCCCCTCCTGTAGAGACCCAGTACTTC. V is TRBV11-3 and J is TRBJ2-5; D is ambiguous. Germline CDR1 SGHNT, CDR2 YENEEA. CDR3 length: 13 residues. The V and J ends lost 4 bases and 4 bases respectively, with 10 bases between them.

This clone was seen only a few times. The genes are TRBV15 and TRBJ1-5; 9 bases map to TRBD1. J was trimmed by 2 bases and V by 3 bases; bases with no gene match: 5. The CDR3 loop spans 16 amino acids. Germline V lookup: CDR1 LNHNV, CDR2 YYDKDF (reference sequence). The CDR3 coding sequence is TGTGCCACCAGCAGGGACAGGGGCGCTGGCAATCAGCCCCAGCATTTT. It translates to CATSRDRGAGNQPQHF.